A single sample is the source of the 32 T cell receptor beta chains below, sequenced in a study of shared clonotypes between healthy human individuals. Naive CD8 cells were CD45RO-negative, positively selected for CCR7, excluding terminally differentiated effector memory CD45RA+ cells. Sequencing was performed with immunoSEQ multiplex PCR; in TCRdb, only in-frame clones are kept and a portion is missing. The sample yields about 2.1 million clones, about 93% seen once. Sequencing used naive CD8+ T cells from PBMCs. These receptors all stem from a man aged 18-30 years in good health. Some clones in this sample may be carry-over from other donors' samples.

The CDR3 spells CASRNGLAPYNEQFF. CDR3 DNA sequence: TGTGCCAGCAGGAATGGACTAGCGCCCTACAATGAGCAGTTCTTC. This rearrangement joins TRBV6-5 to TRBJ2-1; TRBD2 agrees at 9 bases. V lost 6 bases to trimming and J lost 2 bases; unmatched junction nucleotides: 5. The CDR3 extends over 15 amino acids. CDR1 is MNHEY, CDR2 SVGAGI, per germline.

The V call is TRBV7-9, the J call TRBJ2-1; 8 bases agree with TRBD2. Germline loops: CDR1 SEHNR, CDR2 FQNEAQ (reference sequence). J gave up 5 bases and V 2 bases, and 5 bases lay outside the gene matches. The CDR3 runs to 15 residues. DNA for the CDR3: TGTGCCAGCAGCTTACCGACTAGCGCTGACAATGAGCAGTTCTTC. Protein sequence: CASSLPTSADNEQFF.

V gene TRBV29-1 combines with J gene TRBJ2-3, with TRBD1 identical over 8 bases. CDR3 length: 14 amino acids. Germline CDR1 SQVTM, CDR2 ANQGSEA. With 7 bases clipped from V and 3 bases from J, the junction kept 9 bases outside the gene matches. The CDR3, as DNA: TGCAGCGCCCCGAGGACAGGGCGGACAGATACGCAGTATTTT. The encoded protein is CSAPRTGRTDTQYF.

The rearrangement links TRBV4-3 to TRBJ1-1; perhaps TRBD1 as D (6 bases). CDR3 length equals 18 residues. CDR1 and CDR2 from the germline V gene are LGHNA and YSLEER. V lost 0 bases to trimming and J lost 2 bases, with 19 bases between them. Here the CDR3 reads CASSQERTGQIGNTEAFF. In DNA, the CDR3 is TGCGCCAGCAGCCAAGAGAGGACCGGACAGATCGGAAACACTGAAGCTTTCTTT.

The chain carries TRBV4-3 and TRBJ1-2; no definite D call. The CDR3 covers 15 residues. The germline gives CDR1 LGHNA, CDR2 YSLEER. With 0 bases removed from V and 4 bases from J, the gap between germline ends came to 12 bases. In nucleotides, the CDR3 is TGCGCCAGCAGCCAAGATTATATTGCAGCCTATGGCTACACCTTC. This encodes CASSQDYIAAYGYTF.

The chain couples TRBV25-1 to TRBJ1-5; TRBD1 matches 7 bases. Germline CDR1 is MGHDK and CDR2 is SYGVNS. V shed 6 bases and J 6 bases; nucleotides not matched to a gene: 8. The CDR3 has 14 residues. CDR3 in DNA: TGTGCCAGCAGCGACACAGGGGAGGGTCAGCCCCAGCATTTT. Translation: CASSDTGEGQPQHF.

The chain links TRBV5-1 to TRBJ2-6; TRBD2 agrees at 10 bases. Losses at the gene ends were 2 bases for V and 4 bases for J; bases not matched to a gene: 6. This CDR3 contains 17 residues. Germline CDR1 and CDR2: SGHRS and YFSETQ. This CDR3 is CASSLRAGGSGANVLTF. The CDR3 nucleotides read TGCGCCAGCAGCTTAAGAGCGGGAGGGTCGGGGGCCAACGTCCTGACTTTC.

The V and J genes are TRBV7-6 and TRBJ2-3; 8 nucleotides align to TRBD2. The CDR3 spans 15 residues. Unmatched junction bases numbered 7, after V lost 6 bases and J lost 2 bases. CDR1 is SGHVS, CDR2 FNYEAQ, per germline. DNA of the CDR3: TGTGCCAGCAGGAAACTAGCGGTGAACACAGATACGCAGTATTTT. This sequence encodes CASRKLAVNTDTQYF.

The chain has TRBV10-3 and TRBJ2-5; 8 bases line up with TRBD2. V shed 5 bases, J shed 1 base, and the junction held 9 bases outside the gene matches. The CDR3 has 16 residues. CDR1 ENHRY and CDR2 SYGVKD come from the germline V gene. CDR3: CAISSAGAPFQETQYF. The CDR3 DNA sequence: TGTGCCATCAGTTCAGCGGGAGCGCCCTTCCAAGAGACCCAGTACTTC.

This clone was recorded once. The chain carries TRBV28 and TRBJ2-2; D remains ambiguous. The V end lost 5 bases, the J end lost 7 bases, and 20 bases lay between the germline ends. In germline, CDR1 is MDHEN, CDR2 SYDVKM. The CDR3 covers 16 residues. This chain's CDR3 is CASSPRLPGLGGELFF. In DNA form, the CDR3 reads TGTGCCAGCAGTCCCCGCCTGCCAGGTCTAGGCGGGGAGCTGTTTTTT.

About this clone itself: In the same sample, other DNA sequences code for this CDR3. The chain carries TRBV9 and TRBJ2-7; D remains ambiguous. The V gene lost 0 bases and the J gene lost 0 bases, with 7 bases spanning the gap. Per the germline V gene, CDR1 is SGDLS and CDR2 is YYNGEE. CDR3 length equals 14 residues. The CDR3 DNA follows: TGTGCCAGCAGCGTAGTGGGTAGCTCCTACGAGCAGTACTTC. Translation: CASSVVGSSYEQYF.

The rearrangement links TRBV6-5 to TRBJ1-1; tentatively, D is TRBD1 (5 bases). Between the trimmed V and J ends, which lost 8 bases and 3 bases, there was a span of 13 bases. Germline V gene lookup returns CDR1 MNHEY and CDR2 SVGAGI. The CDR3 has 13 amino acids. CDR3 DNA sequence: TGTGCCAGCTTTCCGGGGCCCCACACTGAAGCTTTCTTT. It specifies CASFPGPHTEAFF.

The chain joins TRBV25-1 to TRBJ1-2; D perhaps matches TRBD1 (6 bases). Germline CDR1 and CDR2: MGHDK and SYGVNS. The germline V and J ends were trimmed by 6 bases and 5 bases, with 19 bases remaining between them. The CDR3 extends over 15 amino acids. The CDR3 protein is CASSHTGGAGYGYTF. Here the CDR3 DNA reads TGTGCCAGCAGCCACACCGGGGGCGCCGGGTATGGCTACACCTTC.

The chain links TRBV9 to TRBJ2-7; 8 bases fit TRBD2. J lost 5 bases, V lost 2 bases, and 6 bases had no gene match. The CDR3 is 14 amino acids. CDR1 SGDLS and CDR2 YYNGEE come from the germline V gene. CDR3 sequence: CASSVSGKGHEQYF. The CDR3 DNA reads as TGTGCCAGCAGCGTTAGCGGGAAGGGTCACGAGCAGTACTTC.

The CDR3 bases are TGTGCCAGCAGTGAAAGACAGGGCCCCGGCACTGAAGCTTTCTTT. Translated: CASSERQGPGTEAFF. The chain uses TRBV27 and TRBJ1-1; 7 nucleotides match TRBD1. Germline loops: CDR1 MNHEY, CDR2 SMNVEV (reference sequence). The CDR3 runs 15 residues. V shed 5 bases and J 4 bases; nucleotides not matched to a gene: 10.

The table lists this clone with a few counts. The CDR3 here is CASSLARREAFF. The DNA for the CDR3 is TGTGCCAGCAGCTTAGCTAGGCGGGAAGCTTTCTTT. The chain couples TRBV7-9 to TRBJ1-1; D not certain. Per germline, CDR1 SEHNR and CDR2 FQNEAQ (reference sequence). The CDR3 extends over 12 amino acids. V was shortened by 0 bases and J by 8 bases, with 7 bases between the two germline ends.

The rearrangement links TRBV5-5 to TRBJ2-5, with D possibly TRBD1 on 6 matching bases. V lost 6 bases, J lost 3 bases, and 15 bases lay in between. This CDR3 region has 14 residues. Germline CDR1 reads SGHKS; CDR2 reads YYEKEE (reference sequence). The CDR3 is CASNQQGLEETQYF. The DNA for the CDR3 is TGTGCCAGCAACCAACAGGGTTTGGAAGAGACCCAGTACTTC.

This clone was recorded only once. The V and J genes are TRBV28 and TRBJ1-1; no reliable D call. CDR1 MDHEN and CDR2 SYDVKM come from the germline V gene. The CDR3 is 14 residues long. V dropped 3 bases and J dropped 1 base, with 9 bases sitting between them. CDR3 residues: CASSLQFGNTEAFF. CDR3 bases: TGTGCCAGCAGTTTGCAATTTGGGAACACTGAAGCTTTCTTT. The whole variable domain, filled in from reference TRBV28 and TRBJ1-1, reads DVKVTQSSRYLVKRTGEKVFLECVQDMDHENMFWYRQDPGLGLRLIYFSYDVKMKEKGDIPEGYSVSREKKERFSLILESASTNQTSMYLCASSLQFGNTEAFFGQGTRLTVV.

This chain uses TRBV4-1 with TRBJ2-7, with 8 bases lining up with TRBD2. This CDR3 region has 14 residues. The germline CDR1 and CDR2 sequences are MGHRA and YSYEKL. V shed 4 bases, J shed 6 bases, and the junction held 8 bases outside the gene matches. The DNA for the CDR3 is TGCGCCAGCAGCCTCTGGACTAGCATCGGCGAGCAGTACTTC. Its protein is CASSLWTSIGEQYF.

The rearrangement links TRBV5-1 to TRBJ2-7, with unresolved D. Between the trimmed V and J ends, which lost 0 bases and 3 bases, there was a span of 10 bases. The germline V gene has CDR1 SGHRS and CDR2 YFSETQ. The CDR3 contains 14 residues. The CDR3 DNA is TGCGCCAGCAGCTTGGAGGGCGCGGACTACGAGCAGTACTTC. It translates to CASSLEGADYEQYF.

The CDR3 protein is CASSPTGSGAQFF. CDR3 in DNA: TGTGCCAGCAGCCCCACCGGGAGTGGAGCGCAGTTCTTC. V gene TRBV9 combines with J gene TRBJ2-1, with TRBD2 as a possible D gene (6 bases). This CDR3 has 13 residues. The ends were cut back, 4 bases at V and 12 bases at J, with 17 bases in the middle. CDR1 is SGDLS and CDR2 is YYNGEE in the germline V gene.

The gene calls are TRBV27 and TRBJ2-7; possibly TRBD1 or TRBD2 for D (5 bases each). Trimming pared 5 bases from V and 0 bases from J, leaving 14 bases between. Germline loops: CDR1 MNHEY, CDR2 SMNVEV (reference sequence). The CDR3 is made up of 15 amino acids. Here the CDR3 DNA reads TGTGCCAGCAGTGCGAGGGGTGGGGGCTCCTACGAGCAGTACTTC. Protein product: CASSARGGGSYEQYF.

The chain links TRBV28 to TRBJ2-7, with TRBD1 as a possible D gene (5 bases). V lost 3 bases and J lost 0, with 9 bases in between. This CDR3 spans 14 amino acids. CDR1 and CDR2 (germline): MDHEN, SYDVKM. CDR3 nucleotides: TGTGCCAGCAGTTTTCTGACAGTCTCCTACGAGCAGTACTTC. Its protein product is CASSFLTVSYEQYF.

CDR3 nucleotides: TGTGCCATCAGTGATTCCAGCGGGAGGGTCTCCTACGAGCAGTACTTC. Translation gives CAISDSSGRVSYEQYF. The gene calls are TRBV10-3 and TRBJ2-7, with 10 bases matching TRBD2. The CDR3 contains 16 residues. CDR1 is ENHRY and CDR2 is SYGVKD in the germline V gene. The J segment lost 0 bases and the V segment lost 3 bases, leaving 5 bases of the junction unmatched.

The chain has TRBV29-1 and TRBJ1-1; D is undetermined. The germline V gene has CDR1 SQVTM and CDR2 ANQGSEA. The CDR3 runs to 14 residues. The V gene lost 4 bases and the J gene lost 3 bases, with 15 bases spanning the gap. The CDR3 region has the DNA TGCAGCGTTGCAGTCGGTGGGCTGTACACTGAAGCTTTCTTT. Protein sequence: CSVAVGGLYTEAFF. Supplemented by reference TRBV29-1 and TRBJ1-1, the full variable domain reads SAVISQKPSRDICQRGTSLTIQCQVDSQVTMMFWYRQQPGQSLTLIATANQGSEATYESGFVIDKFPISRPNLTFSTLTVSNMSPEDSSIYLCSVAVGGLYTEAFFGQGTRLTVV.

This clone was counted a few times. This sequence joins TRBV2 and TRBJ2-1, with D perhaps matching TRBD1 (6 bases). There are 13 residues in the CDR3. V was pared by 6 bases and J by 3 bases, with 9 bases between. Germline assignment: CDR1 SNHLY and CDR2 FYNNEI. CDR3 in amino acids: CASRDSLYNEQFF. CDR3 in DNA: TGTGCCAGCAGGGACAGTCTCTACAATGAGCAGTTCTTC.

The V gene is TRBV4-1, the J gene TRBJ2-7; 9 bases align to TRBD2. The germline V gene has CDR1 MGHRA and CDR2 YSYEKL. This CDR3 contains 15 residues. The ends lost 4 bases at V and 4 bases at J; junction bases unmatched: 8. The CDR3, as DNA: TGCGCCAGCAGCCCCACTAGCGGGTTTTTTTACGAGCAGTACTTC. Translating it yields CASSPTSGFFYEQYF.

The chain combines TRBV27 with TRBJ2-3; D is ambiguous. The V and J ends lost 4 bases and 1 base respectively, with 12 bases between them. The CDR3 length is 15 residues. CDR1 is MNHEY and CDR2 is SMNVEV in the germline V gene (reference sequence). Here the CDR3 reads CASSYGVVRTDTQYF. The CDR3 nucleotides are TGTGCCAGCAGTTATGGGGTGGTCCGCACAGATACGCAGTATTTT.

This chain uses TRBV10-1 with TRBJ2-1; D gene ambiguous. This CDR3 is 15 amino acids long. Trimming shortened V by 3 bases and J by 0 bases, and 9 bases separated the two germline ends. Germline V lookup: CDR1 WNHNN, CDR2 SYGVQD (reference sequence). This chain's CDR3 is CASSDRVSSYNEQFF. CDR3 nucleotide sequence: TGCGCCAGCAGTGATAGGGTTAGCTCCTACAATGAGCAGTTCTTC.

The chain joins TRBV4-3 to TRBJ2-1; D possibly corresponds to TRBD2 (6 bases). V lost 1 base, J lost 6 bases, and 13 bases lay in between. The germline gives CDR1 LGHNA, CDR2 YSLEER. CDR3 length: 15 residues. CDR3 loop: CASSQATRIGNEQFF. DNA of the CDR3: TGCGCCAGCAGCCAAGCGACTAGGATCGGCAATGAGCAGTTCTTC.

This chain connects TRBV4-1 to TRBJ2-7; 10 nucleotides line up with TRBD2. The V and J ends lost 1 base and 3 bases, in that order; junction bases with no gene match: 12. From germline, CDR1 is MGHRA and CDR2 YSYEKL. This CDR3 has 18 residues. The CDR3 region has the DNA TGCGCCAGCAGCCAAGGTTCAGCGGGAGGGCCAAGCGTCTACGAGCAGTACTTC. This gives the protein CASSQGSAGGPSVYEQYF.

This clone occurred once. This chain joins TRBV6-1 and TRBJ2-7, with TRBD1 as a possible D gene (8 bases). The germline CDR1 and CDR2 sequences are MNHNS and SASEGT. Trimming pared 7 bases from V and 3 bases from J, leaving 19 bases between. The CDR3 spans 15 residues. This CDR3 is CASTHPTGEGYEQYF. CDR3 DNA sequence: TGTGCCAGCACCCATCCGACAGGGGAGGGCTACGAGCAGTACTTC.